Listed below are T cell receptor beta chains from one sample, sequenced in a study of blood T cell repertoires in COVID-19. TCRdb's table, derived via immunoSEQ multiplex PCR, lists solely in-frame clones and lacks some. Of 180,000 or so clones listed, 86% are singletons. The material sequenced was peripheral blood. These receptor sequences come from an elderly woman in a cohort sampled during active or convalescent COVID-19. The CDR3 runs from the conserved cysteine through the conserved F or W. D genes are given only for firm matches. The size entry is marked missing in some rows and otherwise reads once, few, many or a size class.

v_gene: TRBV12-3/TRBV12-4; abundance: NA; j_gene: TRBJ1-5; d_gene: NA; CDR3nt: TGTGCCAGCAGTCCCCAGAGCAATCAGCCCCAGCATTTT; CDR3aa: CASSPQSNQPQHF
v_gene: TRBV9; abundance: NA; j_gene: TRBJ2-1; d_gene: TRBD2; CDR3nt: TGTGCCAGCAGCCGGGGGGAGCGCTCCTACAATGAGCAGTTCTTC; CDR3aa: CASSRGERSYNEQFF
v_gene: TRBV7-9; abundance: NA; j_gene: TRBJ1-4; d_gene: NA; CDR3nt: TGTGCCAGCAGCTTCGACAGAGACGCAACTAATGAAAAACTGTTTTTT; CDR3aa: CASSFDRDATNEKLFF
v_gene: TRBV25-1; abundance: NA; j_gene: TRBJ1-2; d_gene: NA; CDR3nt: TGTGCCAGCAGTGAAGCGCAGGGCTTTCACACCTTC; CDR3aa: CASSEAQGFHTF
v_gene: TRBV14; abundance: NA; j_gene: TRBJ1-4; d_gene: NA; CDR3nt: TGTGCCAGCAGCCTAGCAACTGAAAAACTGTTTTTT; CDR3aa: CASSLATEKLFF
v_gene: TRBV6-4; abundance: NA; j_gene: TRBJ1-1; d_gene: NA; CDR3nt: TGTGCCAGCAGCCCCCGGCAGGGTAAAGTCACTGAAGCTTTCTTT; CDR3aa: CASSPRQGKVTEAFF
v_gene: TRBV4-3; abundance: NA; j_gene: TRBJ2-5; d_gene: TRBD1; CDR3nt: TGCGCCAGCAGCCAAGATAGATTTGGTACAGGGGTCCAAGAGACCCAGTACTTC; CDR3aa: CASSQDRFGTGVQETQYF
v_gene: TRBV19; abundance: NA; j_gene: TRBJ1-5; d_gene: NA; CDR3nt: TGTGCCAGTAGTACGCTACGGACAGATAGCAATCAGCCCCAGCATTTT; CDR3aa: CASSTLRTDSNQPQHF
v_gene: TRBV7-9; abundance: NA; j_gene: TRBJ2-2; d_gene: NA; CDR3nt: TGTGCCAGCAGAGCAATCGAGGGAGCGAACACCGGGGAGCTGTTTTTT; CDR3aa: CASRAIEGANTGELFF
v_gene: TRBV19; abundance: NA; j_gene: TRBJ1-2; d_gene: TRBD1; CDR3nt: TGTGCCAGTAGGAAACAGGGGGAGGGGTATGGCTACACCTTC; CDR3aa: CASRKQGEGYGYTF
v_gene: TRBV11-2; abundance: NA; j_gene: TRBJ1-3; d_gene: NA; CDR3nt: TGTGCCAGCAGCTCCCGTCTTGCAGACTCTGGAAACACCATATATTTT; CDR3aa: CASSSRLADSGNTIYF
v_gene: TRBV5-1; abundance: NA; j_gene: TRBJ2-2; d_gene: TRBD2; CDR3nt: TGCGCCAGCAGGTCTACTACTAGCGAGTCCCGGGAGCTGTTTTTT; CDR3aa: CASRSTTSESRELFF
v_gene: TRBV5-6; abundance: once; j_gene: TRBJ1-5; d_gene: NA; CDR3nt: TGTGCCAGCAGCTTGAGGGGGACGAACAATCAGCCCCAGCATTTT; CDR3aa: CASSLRGTNNQPQHF
v_gene: TRBV5-8; abundance: once; j_gene: TRBJ1-5; d_gene: TRBD1; CDR3nt: TGTGCCAGCAGCCACGGGACAGGGGGTGGGTATCAGCCCCAGCATTTT; CDR3aa: CASSHGTGGGYQPQHF
v_gene: TRBV7-8; abundance: once; j_gene: TRBJ2-7; d_gene: TRBD2; CDR3nt: TGTGCCTGCCGGGTCGGGGTAGCGGGGGGTGAGCAGTACTTC; CDR3aa: CACRVGVAGGEQYF